The entry below gives a single T cell receptor beta chain sequence along with its context. The sample originates from a study of blood T cell repertoires in COVID-19. Study details: The United States, Italy and Spain were the sources of the acute and convalescent COVID-19 samples.

Methods used by the authors: Reference gene primers were amplified, and this amplification served to estimate nucleated cell counts. Measured with immunoSEQ multiplex PCR; TCRdb has only the in-frame clones, and not every one. D and trimming were read from the DNA, whereas the V and J calls and clone size are those reported in that table. The data show 200,000 to 300,000 clones, about 91% seen once. The sample comprised PBMCs or T cells enriched from blood (not recorded which). The source is a woman aged 30 to 39 with acute COVID-19.

CDR3 sequence: CASSPPLVGETQYF. For the CDR3, the DNA is TGTGCCAGCTCACCACCGTTGGTCGGAGAGACCCAGTACTTC. The rearrangement uses TRBV18 and TRBJ2-5; D is uncertain. Germline V gene data show CDR1 as KGHSH and CDR2 as LQKENI. Trimming removed 0 bases from V and 4 bases from J, with 9 bases in between. The CDR3 is 14 amino acids. The variable domain in full, completed from reference TRBV18 and TRBJ2-5, reads NAGVMQNPRHLVRRRGQEARLRCSPMKGHSHVYWYRQLPEEGLKFMVYLQKENIIDESGMPKERFSAEFPKEGPSILRIQQVVRGDSAAYFCASSPPLVGETQYFGPGTRLLVL.